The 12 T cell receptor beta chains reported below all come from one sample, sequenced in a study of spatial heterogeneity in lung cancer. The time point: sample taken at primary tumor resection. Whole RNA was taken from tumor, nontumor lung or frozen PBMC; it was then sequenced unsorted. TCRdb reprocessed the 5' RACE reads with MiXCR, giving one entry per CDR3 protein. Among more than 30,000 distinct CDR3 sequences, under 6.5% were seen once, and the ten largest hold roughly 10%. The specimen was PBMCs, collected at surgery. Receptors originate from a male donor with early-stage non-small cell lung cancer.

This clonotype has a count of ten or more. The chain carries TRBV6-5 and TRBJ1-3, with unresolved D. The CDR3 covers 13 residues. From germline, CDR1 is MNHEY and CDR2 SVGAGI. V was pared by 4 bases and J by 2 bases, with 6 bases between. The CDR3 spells CASSSPAGNTIYF. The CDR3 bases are TGTGCCAGCAGTTCCCCCGCTGGAAACACCATATATTTT.

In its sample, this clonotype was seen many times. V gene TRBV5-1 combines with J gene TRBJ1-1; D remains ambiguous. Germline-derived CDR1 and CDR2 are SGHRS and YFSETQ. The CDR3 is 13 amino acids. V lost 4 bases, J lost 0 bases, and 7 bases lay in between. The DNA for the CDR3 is TGCGCCAGCAGCGGGGAGATGAACACTGAAGCTTTCTTT. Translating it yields CASSGEMNTEAFF.

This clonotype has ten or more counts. The CDR3 DNA is TGTGCCAGCAGTTACGGCGCCACAACAGGTGGAAACACCATATATTTT. Translating it yields CASSYGATTGGNTIYF. The rearrangement uses TRBV6-6 and TRBJ1-3, with D possibly being TRBD1 (5 bases). Germline V gives CDR1 MNHNY, CDR2 SVGAGI (reference sequence). CDR3 length: 16 amino acids. V lost 2 bases and J 3 bases, leaving 14 bases between the germline ends.

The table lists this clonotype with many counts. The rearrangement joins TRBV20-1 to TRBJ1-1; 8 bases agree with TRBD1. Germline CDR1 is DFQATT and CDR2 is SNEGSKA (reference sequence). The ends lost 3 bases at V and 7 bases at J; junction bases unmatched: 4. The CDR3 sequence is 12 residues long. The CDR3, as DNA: TGCAGTGCTAGTGACAGGGGCGATGAAGCTTTCTTT. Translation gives CSASDRGDEAFF.

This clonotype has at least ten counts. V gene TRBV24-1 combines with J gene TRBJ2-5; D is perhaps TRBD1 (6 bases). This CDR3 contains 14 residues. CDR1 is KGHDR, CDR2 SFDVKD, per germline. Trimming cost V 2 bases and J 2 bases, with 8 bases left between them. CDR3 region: CATSDSGQQETQYF. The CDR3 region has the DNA TGTGCCACCAGTGATTCGGGACAACAAGAGACCCAGTACTTC.

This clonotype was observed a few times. CDR3 DNA: TGTGCCATCAGTGAGAGGTTGGGAGGTGGAAATGAAAAACTGTTTTTT. Encoded protein: CAISERLGGGNEKLFF. This chain uses TRBV10-3 with TRBJ1-4; D is unclear. CDR1 is ENHRY and CDR2 is SYGVKD in the germline V gene. Trimming removed 2 bases at V and 5 bases at J, with 15 bases between. The CDR3 runs to 16 residues.

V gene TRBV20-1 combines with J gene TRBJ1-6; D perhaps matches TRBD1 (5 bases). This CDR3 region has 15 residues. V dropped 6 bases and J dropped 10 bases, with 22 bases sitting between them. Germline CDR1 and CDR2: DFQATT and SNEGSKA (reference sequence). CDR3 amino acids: CSAPADSNVGSPLHF. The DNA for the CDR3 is TGCAGTGCCCCCGCTGACAGTAATGTTGGATCACCCCTCCACTTT.

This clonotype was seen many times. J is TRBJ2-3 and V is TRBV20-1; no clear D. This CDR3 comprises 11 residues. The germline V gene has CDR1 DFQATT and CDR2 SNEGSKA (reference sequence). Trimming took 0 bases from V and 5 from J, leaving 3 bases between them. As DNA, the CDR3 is TGCAGTGCTAGAGATGTAGATACGCAGTATTTT. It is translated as CSARDVDTQYF.

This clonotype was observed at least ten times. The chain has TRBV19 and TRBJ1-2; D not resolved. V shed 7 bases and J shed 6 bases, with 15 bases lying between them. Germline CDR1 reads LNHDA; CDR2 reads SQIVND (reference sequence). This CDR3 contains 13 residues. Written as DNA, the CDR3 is TGTGCCAGTAAGGGCAGCAACTGGGATGGCTACACCTTC. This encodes CASKGSNWDGYTF.

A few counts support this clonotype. The CDR3 reads CASSLTGVNEKLFF. In nucleotides, the CDR3 is TGTGCCAGCAGCTTGACAGGAGTTAATGAAAAACTGTTTTTT. V gene TRBV5-4 combines with J gene TRBJ1-4, with TRBD1 as a possible D gene (5 bases). The CDR3 is made up of 14 amino acids. The germline V gene encodes CDR1 SGHNT and CDR2 YYREEE (reference sequence). V was pared by 1 base and J by 4 bases, with 8 bases between.

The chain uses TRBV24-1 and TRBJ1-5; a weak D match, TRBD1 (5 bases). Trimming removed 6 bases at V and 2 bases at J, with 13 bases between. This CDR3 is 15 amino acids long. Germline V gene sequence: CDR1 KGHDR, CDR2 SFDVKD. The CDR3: CATSSGGAGNQPQHF. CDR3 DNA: TGTGCCACCAGTTCGGGAGGGGCTGGCAATCAGCCCCAGCATTTT.

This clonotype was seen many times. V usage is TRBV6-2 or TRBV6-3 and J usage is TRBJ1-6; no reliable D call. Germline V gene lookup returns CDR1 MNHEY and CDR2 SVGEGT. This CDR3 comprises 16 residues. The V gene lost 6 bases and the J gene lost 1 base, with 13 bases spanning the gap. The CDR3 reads CASSHRRESYNSPLHF. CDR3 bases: TGTGCCAGCAGCCACCGAAGGGAGTCCTATAATTCACCCCTCCACTTT.